Included here is one T cell receptor beta chain sequence, with context. Its target antigen remains unknown. The input lacks base qualities; no much larger clone sits a single base away. The V and J ends are trimmed by 3 bases and 5 bases, leaving 17 bases between them. Measured from the cysteine to the phenylalanine, the CDR3 is 16 residues long. Only the CDR3 portion is preserved as DNA: 48 bases, with reading frame beginning at the first base. The germline V gene sets CDR1 to MGHRA and CDR2 to YSYEKL. The immunoSEQ Assay was used to sequence TCRbeta CDR3 regions. After extraction, genomic DNA underwent amplification by bias-controlled multiplex PCR, followed by high-throughput sequencing. On the study's bioinformatics: To quantify the absolute abundance of each unique TCRbeta CDR3 region, sequences were collapsed and filtered. T cell fraction was estimated by normalization of TCRbeta template counts to usable DNA, with usable DNA being measured through amplification of reference genes present in all nucleated cells. Repertoire TCRs were annotated as SARS-CoV-2-specific by exact matching of V gene, CDR3 amino acid sequence and J gene to a known reactive TCR set. The reference SARS-CoV-2 TCR set was derived from MIRA and filtered for enrichment in COVID-19-positive ImmuneCODE repertoires, a step that removed public or cross-reactive TCRs. Using the MIRA antigens, annotated TCRs were further analysed by specific ORF or by position within an ORF. Breadth was defined as the number of annotated unique rearrangements divided by the total number of unique productive rearrangements, and depth was defined as the summed frequency of the annotated unique rearrangements. Two-sided Wilcoxon rank-sum tests were used to compare TCR breadth between groups. TCRdb holds this immuneACCESS table with in-frame rearrangements only. Some clones are missing; in checked studies, unresolved V genes explain under half, and the rest has no known cause. The V and J calls and clone size were taken over from that table, and D and trimming were inferred from the DNA. Present in this sample are 350,000 to 450,000 clones, around 89% of which were seen just once. Around 1.9% of the sample comes from the top ten.

The sample belongs to a study of Ad26.COV2.S vaccination and SARS-CoV-2 variants (dated by TCRdb to 2020 to 2023). In terms of the full investigation: Vaccine-arm donors came from COV1001, a multicentre, randomized, double-blind, placebo-controlled phase I-IIa trial of Ad26.COV2.S in healthy adults. Ad26.COV2.S was administered intramuscularly at a dose of 5x10^10 or 1x10^11 viral particles, either as one shot or as two shots given 56 days apart. Sequencing of the TCRbeta repertoire served to evaluate the specificity and breadth of SARS-CoV-2-reactive T cell receptors following Ad26.COV2.S vaccination. The TCR-sequenced set comprised approximately 32 samples: roughly 19 Ad26.COV2.S vaccine recipients, 5 placebo recipients and 8 SARS-CoV-2 convalescent individuals. Trial participants were randomized into five groups of five: low-dose or high-dose Ad26.COV2.S given once or twice, or placebo on both occasions. Investigators remained blinded to trial group allocation during experiments and outcome assessment.

Sample treatment or condition, as interpreted from the label and publication: around 19 received Ad26.COV2.S at low or high dose, single or two shots; 5 received placebo; per-sample allocation not given. For vaccine and placebo recipients, the sequenced repertoires came from samples collected on day 63 after the first injection. In Cohort 1b, about two dozen adults aged 18-55 years were enrolled at a single site in Boston, USA, between 29 July and 7 August 2020. As a vaccine, Ad26.COV2.S was a replication-incompetent adenovirus type 26 vector that expressed a prefusion-stabilized SARS-CoV-2 spike protein derived from the original Wuhan strain. Broader findings and caveats from the paper: The authors noted that total T cell responses may have been underestimated by the TCR breadth and depth analyses. After vaccination, spike-specific CD8+ and CD4+ T cell responses were reported to show substantial breadth. Vaccine and placebo recipients had similar non-spike TCR breadth, a finding consistent with the vaccine containing only spike. Higher spike-specific TCR breadth was observed in Ad26.COV2.S recipients than in placebo recipients (P = 0.0014). The study was not powered for comparison of responses between vaccine doses or regimens.

The sequence derives from a person between 18 and 59 years old who received the Ad26.COV2.S COVID-19 vaccine or a placebo. This chain is built from TRBV4-1 and TRBJ1-5, with an unclear D gene assignment. The sample in question was peripheral blood, obtained in a trial of Ad26.COV2.S vaccine versus placebo. The encoded CDR3 is CASSHNRAKVDQPQHF. The sequenced DNA is TGCGCCAGCAGCCATAACAGAGCAAAGGTGGATCAGCCCCAGCATTTT.